This TCR beta chain was sequenced for a study of OX40 agonist ivuxolimab in advanced cancers. Study background: Among those treated, three patients had partial responses, one with hepatocellular carcinoma and two with cutaneous melanoma.

Generated by immunoSEQ multiplex PCR, the TCRdb table keeps only in-frame clones and is missing some. This sample has roughly 75,000 clones; about 88% occur once, and the top ten carry over 10%. This CDR3 contains 15 residues. Germline-derived CDR1 and CDR2 are KGHSH and LQKENI. Germline trimming cut 2 bases from V and 3 bases from J; bases unmatched to any gene: 2. The clonotype comes from an adult with an advanced solid tumor such as melanoma, head and neck, liver or kidney cancer. V and J are TRBV18 and TRBJ2-5, with 11 positions matching TRBD1. The sample consisted of CD4+ or CD8+ T cells sorted from blood, taken in a trial of the OX40 agonist ivuxolimab. CDR3 nucleotides: TGTGCCAGCTCACCAAGGGACAGGGGGAAAGAGACCCAGTACTTC. Its translation: CASSPRDRGKETQYF.